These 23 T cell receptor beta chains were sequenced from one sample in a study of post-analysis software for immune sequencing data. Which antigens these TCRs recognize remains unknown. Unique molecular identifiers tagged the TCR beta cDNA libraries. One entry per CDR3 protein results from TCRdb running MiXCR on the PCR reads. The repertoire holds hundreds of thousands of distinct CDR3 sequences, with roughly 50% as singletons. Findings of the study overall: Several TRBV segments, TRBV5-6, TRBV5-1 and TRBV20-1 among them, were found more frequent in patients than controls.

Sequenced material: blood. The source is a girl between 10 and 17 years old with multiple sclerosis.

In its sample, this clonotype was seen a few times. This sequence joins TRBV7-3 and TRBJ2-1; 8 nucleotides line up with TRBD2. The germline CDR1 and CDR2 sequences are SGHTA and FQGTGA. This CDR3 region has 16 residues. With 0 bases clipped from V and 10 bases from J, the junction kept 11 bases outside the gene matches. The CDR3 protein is CASSLTSSGGRAEQFF. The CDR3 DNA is TGTGCCAGCAGCTTAACTTCCAGCGGGGGCCGGGCGGAGCAGTTCTTC.

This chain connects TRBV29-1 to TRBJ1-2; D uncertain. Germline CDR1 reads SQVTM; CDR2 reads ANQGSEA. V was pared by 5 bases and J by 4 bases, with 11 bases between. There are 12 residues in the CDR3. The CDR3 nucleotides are TGCAGCGTTAGCTCGAGGGTCTATGGCTACACCTTC. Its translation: CSVSSRVYGYTF.

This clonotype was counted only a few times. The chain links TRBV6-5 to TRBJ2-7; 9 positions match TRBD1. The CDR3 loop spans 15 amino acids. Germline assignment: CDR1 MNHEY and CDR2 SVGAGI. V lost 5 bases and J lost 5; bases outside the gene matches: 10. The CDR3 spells CASSRTAGTGHEQYF. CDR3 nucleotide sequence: TGTGCCAGCAGTCGTACCGCCGGGACAGGGCACGAGCAGTACTTC.

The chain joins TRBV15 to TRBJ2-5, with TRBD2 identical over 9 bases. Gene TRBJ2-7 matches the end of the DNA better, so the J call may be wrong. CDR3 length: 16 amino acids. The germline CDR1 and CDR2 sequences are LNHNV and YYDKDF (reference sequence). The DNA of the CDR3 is TGTGCCACCAGCAGAGATCGACCTAGCGGGAACCACGAGCAGTACTTC. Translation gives CATSRDRPSGNHEQYF.

Here the CDR3 reads CASGYGPTYEQYF. The CDR3 DNA sequence: TGCGCCAGCGGTTACGGACCGACCTACGAGCAGTACTTC. V and J are TRBV5-1 and TRBJ2-7; no definite D call. With 7 bases removed from V and 2 bases from J, the gap between germline ends came to 13 bases. Germline loops: CDR1 SGHRS, CDR2 YFSETQ. This CDR3 is 13 amino acids long.

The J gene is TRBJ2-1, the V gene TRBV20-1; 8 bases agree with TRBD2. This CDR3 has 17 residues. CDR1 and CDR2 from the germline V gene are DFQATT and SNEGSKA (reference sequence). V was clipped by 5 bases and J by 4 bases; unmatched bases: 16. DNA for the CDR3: TGCAGTGCTCGAGGGGGTTCGGCGGGAGGCCTTTACAATGAGCAGTTCTTC. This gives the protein CSARGGSAGGLYNEQFF.

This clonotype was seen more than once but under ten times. The CDR3 bases are TGTGCCAGCAGCGGGGGACAGGGCCGGTTGGGTCCTCAGTACTTC. Encoded protein: CASSGGQGRLGPQYF. The chain carries TRBV7-2 and TRBJ2-4; 9 nucleotides match TRBD1. This CDR3 region has 15 residues. The germline CDR1 and CDR2 sequences are SGHTA and FQGNSA. The J segment lost 12 bases and the V segment lost 5 bases, leaving 14 bases of the junction unmatched.

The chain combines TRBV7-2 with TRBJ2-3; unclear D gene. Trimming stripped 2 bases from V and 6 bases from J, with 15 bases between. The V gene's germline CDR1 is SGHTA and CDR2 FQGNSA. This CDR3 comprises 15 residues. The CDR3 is CASSLKLRSWDTQYF. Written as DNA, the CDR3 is TGTGCCAGCAGCTTAAAGTTACGGTCGTGGGATACGCAGTATTTT.

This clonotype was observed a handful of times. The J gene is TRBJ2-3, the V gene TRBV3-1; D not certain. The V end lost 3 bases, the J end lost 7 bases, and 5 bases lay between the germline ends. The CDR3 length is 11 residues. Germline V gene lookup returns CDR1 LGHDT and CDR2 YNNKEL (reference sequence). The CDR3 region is CASSHGNTQYF. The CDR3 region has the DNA TGTGCCAGCAGCCATGGAAATACGCAGTATTTT.

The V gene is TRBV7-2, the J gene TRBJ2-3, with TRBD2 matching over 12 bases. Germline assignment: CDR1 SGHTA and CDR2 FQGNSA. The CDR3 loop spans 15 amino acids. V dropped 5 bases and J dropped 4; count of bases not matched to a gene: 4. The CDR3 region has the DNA TGTGCCAGCAGCCCCCGACTAGCGGGAGCAGATACGCAGTATTTT. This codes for CASSPRLAGADTQYF.

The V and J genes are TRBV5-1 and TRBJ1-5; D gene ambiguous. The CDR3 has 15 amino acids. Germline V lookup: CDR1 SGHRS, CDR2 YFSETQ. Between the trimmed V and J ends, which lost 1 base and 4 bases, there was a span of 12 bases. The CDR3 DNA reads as TGCGCCAGCAGCTTGACCCCAGGAGGAAATCAGCCCCAGCATTTT. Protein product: CASSLTPGGNQPQHF. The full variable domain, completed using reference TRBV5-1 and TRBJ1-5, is KAGVTQTPRYLIKTRGQQVTLSCSPISGHRSVSWYQQTPGQGLQFLFEYFSETQRNKGNFPGRFSGRQFSNSRSEMNVSTLELGDSALYLCASSLTPGGNQPQHFGDGTRLSIL.

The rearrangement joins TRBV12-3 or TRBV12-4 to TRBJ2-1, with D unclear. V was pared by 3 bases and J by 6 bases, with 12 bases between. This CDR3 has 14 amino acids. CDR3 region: CASSLKARRNEQFF. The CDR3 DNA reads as TGTGCCAGCAGTTTGAAGGCTAGGCGCAATGAGCAGTTCTTC.

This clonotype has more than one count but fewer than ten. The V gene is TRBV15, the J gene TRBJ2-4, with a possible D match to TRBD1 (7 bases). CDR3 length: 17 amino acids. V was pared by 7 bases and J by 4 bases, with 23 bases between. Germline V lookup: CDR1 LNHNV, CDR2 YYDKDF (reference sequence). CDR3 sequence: CATTRGAWRDSKNIQYF. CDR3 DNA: TGTGCCACCACCAGGGGGGCCTGGCGGGACTCAAAAAACATTCAGTACTTC.

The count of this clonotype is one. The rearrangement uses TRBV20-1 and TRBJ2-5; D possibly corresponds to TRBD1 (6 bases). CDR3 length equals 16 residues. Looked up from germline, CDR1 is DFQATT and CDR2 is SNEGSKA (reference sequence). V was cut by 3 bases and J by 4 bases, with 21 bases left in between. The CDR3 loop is CSARGVAVRGGETQYF. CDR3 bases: TGCAGTGCTAGGGGAGTCGCGGTCAGAGGGGGAGAGACCCAGTACTTC.

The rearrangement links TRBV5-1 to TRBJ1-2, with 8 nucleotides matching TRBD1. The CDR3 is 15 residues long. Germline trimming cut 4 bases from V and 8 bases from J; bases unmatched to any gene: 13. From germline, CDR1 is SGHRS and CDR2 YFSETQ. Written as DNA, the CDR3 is TGCGCCAGCAGCCCCGCTCGGACAGGGCTTTACGGCTACACCTTC. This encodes CASSPARTGLYGYTF.

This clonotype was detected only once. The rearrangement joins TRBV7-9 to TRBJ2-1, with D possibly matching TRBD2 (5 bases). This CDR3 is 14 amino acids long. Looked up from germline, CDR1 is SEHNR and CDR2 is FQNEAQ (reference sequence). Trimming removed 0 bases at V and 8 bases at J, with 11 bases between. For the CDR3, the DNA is TGTGCCAGCAGCTTAGCGGGTGGGAGTGATGAGCAGTTCTTC. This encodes CASSLAGGSDEQFF.

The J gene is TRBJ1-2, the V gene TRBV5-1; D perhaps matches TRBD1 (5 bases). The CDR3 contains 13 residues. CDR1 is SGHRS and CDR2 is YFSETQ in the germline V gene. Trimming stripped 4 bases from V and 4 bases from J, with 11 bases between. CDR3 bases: TGCGCCAGCAGCGGGGCCACCCTCTATGGCTACACCTTC. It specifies CASSGATLYGYTF.

CDR3 coding DNA: TGTGCCAGCAGCCCCCGGGACAGGTCACCCAATGAGCAGTTCTTC. Translated: CASSPRDRSPNEQFF. The chain joins TRBV12-3 or TRBV12-4 to TRBJ2-1; 8 nucleotides line up with TRBD1. Trimming cost V 6 bases and J 6 bases; bases outside gene matches: 10. The CDR3 contains 15 residues.

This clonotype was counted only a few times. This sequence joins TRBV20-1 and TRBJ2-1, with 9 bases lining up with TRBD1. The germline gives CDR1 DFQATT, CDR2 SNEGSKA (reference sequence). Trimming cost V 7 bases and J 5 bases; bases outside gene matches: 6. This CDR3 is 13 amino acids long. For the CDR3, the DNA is TGCAGTGTCTGGGGGACAGGGAACAATGAGCAGTTCTTC. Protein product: CSVWGTGNNEQFF.

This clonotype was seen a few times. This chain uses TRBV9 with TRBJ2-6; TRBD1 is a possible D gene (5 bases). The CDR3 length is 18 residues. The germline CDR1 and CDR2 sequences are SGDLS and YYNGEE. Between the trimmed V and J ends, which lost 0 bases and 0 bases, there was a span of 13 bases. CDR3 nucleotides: TGTGCCAGCAGCGTAGGCCACGGACACCACTCTGGGGCCAACGTCCTGACTTTC. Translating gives CASSVGHGHHSGANVLTF.

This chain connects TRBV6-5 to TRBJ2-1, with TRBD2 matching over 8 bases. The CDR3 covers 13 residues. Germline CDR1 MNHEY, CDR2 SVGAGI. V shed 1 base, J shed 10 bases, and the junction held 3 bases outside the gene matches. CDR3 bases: TGTGCCAGCAGTTACTTGACTAGCGAGGAGCAGTTCTTC. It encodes CASSYLTSEEQFF.

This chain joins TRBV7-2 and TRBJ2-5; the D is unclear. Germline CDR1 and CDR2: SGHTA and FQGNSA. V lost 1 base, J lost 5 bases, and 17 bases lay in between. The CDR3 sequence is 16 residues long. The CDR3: CASSLVVRNGQETQYF. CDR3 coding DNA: TGTGCCAGCAGCTTAGTGGTCCGTAACGGGCAGGAGACCCAGTACTTC.

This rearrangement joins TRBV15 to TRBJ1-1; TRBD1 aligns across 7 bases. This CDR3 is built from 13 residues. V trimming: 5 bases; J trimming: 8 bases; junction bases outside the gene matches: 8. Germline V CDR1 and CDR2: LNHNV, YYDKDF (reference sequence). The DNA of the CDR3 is TGTGCCACCAGCGACCCCCTGGACAGGGAAGCTTTCTTT. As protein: CATSDPLDREAFF.